This T cell receptor (beta chain) was sequenced for a study of blood T cells in healthy people across ages. Study conclusions and caveats: Higher diversity and more naive CD4+ cells were features of long-lived donors, compared to aged donors.

This clonotype was found once. The antigen is undetermined. A read error may account for a junction end that differs from germline. A sample-barcoded 5' primer and a J-beta primer mix were used in a second PCR of about 6 to 12 cycles. One entry per CDR3 protein results from TCRdb running MiXCR on the 5' RACE reads. Here the sample spans around 2 million distinct CDR3 sequences, about 39% being singletons. This TCR came from a human donor in good health. The sample consisted of blood.

CDR3 region: CASSLGLAGGLPYEQYF. In DNA, the CDR3 is TGTGCCAGCAGCTTGGGACTAGCGGGGGGACTCCCCTACGAGCAGTACTTC. The V call is TRBV5-1, the J call TRBJ2-4; TRBD2 aligns across 15 bases. The last part of the DNA fits TRBJ2-7 better; the J call may be wrong. The CDR3 covers 17 residues. The germline CDR1 and CDR2 sequences are SGHRS and YFSETQ.